This T cell receptor beta chain is from a study of shared clonotypes between healthy human individuals. Study observations and caveats: Against clonotypes common to all four donors, non-shared ones had lower generation probabilities. Among a few donors, about 4.6% of naive CD4 clonotypes were found in common.

As to this clone: The target antigen is unknown.

Germline V gives CDR1 LGHNA, CDR2 YSLEER. The V end was cut by 0 bases, the J end by 4 bases, with 12 bases between. This CDR3 region has 15 residues. Terminally differentiated effector memory CD45RA+ cells were excluded by CCR7 positive selection of CD45RO-negative cells. Repertoires were generated with immunoSEQ multiplex PCR, while TCRdb's copy carries only in-frame clones and drops some. The sample shows nearly 2 million clones, approximately 94% of them seen only once. The source of this sequence is a man aged 18 to 29 in good health. The V call is TRBV4-3, the J call TRBJ2-5; maybe TRBD2 (6 bases). Specimen: naive CD8+ T cells sorted from blood. CDR3 in DNA: TGCGCCAGCAGCCAAGATGGGCGGGGAGTAGAGACCCAGTACTTC. Its protein is CASSQDGRGVETQYF.